Here is one T cell receptor beta chain with its context. Its antigen is unidentified. This entry comes from a study of graft-versus-host responses after intestinal transplantation. At the level of the study: Induction using anti-thymocyte globulin, followed by tacrolimus and steroids for 2 to 4 years, was given to all recipients. Broader study findings: Some GvH clones appeared in ileal mucosa or blood before recipient bone marrow. Patients who carried graft-donor T cell macrochimerism also had high graft-versus-host to host-versus-graft clonal ratios in their allografts.

Only in-frame clones appear in the TCRdb table, and some are missing; sequencing was by immunoSEQ multiplex PCR. Here the sample spans 90,000 to 95,000 clones, 91% being singletons. Trimming left V 1 base short and J 2 bases short, with 15 bases between. CDR3 length: 17 residues. Looked up from germline, CDR1 is SGHVS and CDR2 is FNYEAQ. This rearrangement joins TRBV7-6 to TRBJ1-3; D uncertain. The receptor comes from a human donor who received an intestinal transplant. Sequencing was performed on unstimulated CD8+ T cells sorted from spleen or lymph node cells, taken before intestinal transplant. The CDR3 spells CASSLVFTNTAGNTIYF. CDR3 nucleotide sequence: TGTGCCAGCAGCTTAGTATTTACTAATACGGCTGGAAACACCATATATTTT.